The 13 T cell receptor beta chains below all came from one sample that was sequenced in a study of identical twins. TCRdb called the 5' RACE reads again in MiXCR, with one record for every CDR3 protein. The sample has hundreds of thousands of distinct CDR3 sequences, 5.5% to 8% seen once. A further study also used this sample, focusing on yellow fever vaccine responses in identical twins.

The specimen was memory (CD45RO+) T cells sorted from blood. These receptors were taken from a woman aged 18 to 35 in good health.

This clonotype was counted between two and nine times. CDR3: CASSQSGSDREQFF. The CDR3 region has the DNA TGTGCCAGCAGCCAATCGGGATCCGACAGGGAGCAGTTCTTC. The chain combines TRBV3-1 with TRBJ2-1, with a weak D call TRBD1 (6 bases). Germline V lookup: CDR1 LGHDT, CDR2 YNNKEL (reference sequence). The V end was cut by 2 bases, the J end by 10 bases, with 15 bases between. The CDR3 has 14 residues.

The gene calls are TRBV6-1 and TRBJ2-7; D call uncertain. Trimming took 5 bases from V and 5 from J, leaving 10 bases between them. Germline assignment: CDR1 MNHNS and CDR2 SASEGT. CDR3 size: 12 residues. The CDR3 here is CASSLRLDEQYV. The DNA for the CDR3 is TGTGCCAGCAGTCTGCGCTTAGACGAGCAGTACGTC.

This clonotype was seen just once. In nucleotides, the CDR3 is TGTGCCAGCAGCTTAGTTGAGGGTAATGAGCAGTTCTTC. It is translated as CASSLVEGNEQFF. This chain links TRBV7-3 with TRBJ2-1; tentatively, D is TRBD2 (5 bases). Deletions cut 2 bases from V and 7 bases from J, with 9 bases between. CDR1 is SGHTA and CDR2 is FQGTGA in the germline V gene. CDR3 length: 13 amino acids.

The chain recombines TRBV5-1 with TRBJ2-3; TRBD2 aligns across 10 bases. The V segment lost 4 bases and the J segment 5 bases; nucleotides outside the gene matches: 4. The germline gives CDR1 SGHRS, CDR2 YFSETQ. CDR3 length: 14 amino acids. In DNA form, the CDR3 reads TGCGCCAGCAGCATTACTAGCGGGGTAGATACGCAGTATTTT. As protein: CASSITSGVDTQYF.

This clonotype came up many times. The V gene is TRBV3-1, the J gene TRBJ2-2, with D possibly being TRBD1 (6 bases). This CDR3 has 15 residues. Germline V CDR1 and CDR2: LGHDT, YNNKEL (reference sequence). V was shortened by 2 bases and J by 5 bases, with 12 bases between the two germline ends. The DNA of the CDR3 is TGTGCCAGCAGCCAATTACCAGGGGAGACCGGGGAGCTGTTTTTT. Residues: CASSQLPGETGELFF.

This clonotype was observed at least ten times. The chain uses TRBV11-1 and TRBJ1-2; D remains unclear. Germline lookup yields CDR1 SGHAT and CDR2 FQDESV (reference sequence). This CDR3 has 18 amino acids. V was shortened by 3 bases and J by 2 bases, with 22 bases between the two germline ends. This CDR3 is CASSFVIGRSIGNYGYTF. The CDR3 nucleotides are TGTGCCAGCAGCTTCGTGATCGGGAGATCTATCGGAAACTATGGCTACACCTTC.

This clonotype was seen a handful of times. The chain recombines TRBV6-5 with TRBJ2-3, with 9 bases lining up with TRBD2. This CDR3 contains 19 residues. V shed 2 bases, J shed 2 bases, and the junction held 14 bases outside the gene matches. Germline CDR1 MNHEY, CDR2 SVGAGI. The CDR3 is CASSYGGPFTSGHTDTQYF. The CDR3 DNA follows: TGTGCCAGCAGTTACGGGGGGCCATTTACTAGCGGGCACACAGATACGCAGTATTTT.

DNA for the CDR3: TGCGCCAGCAGTGACGAACAGACCCTCTCCTACGAGCAGTACGTC. Translation: CASSDEQTLSYEQYV. The chain employs TRBV10-2 and TRBJ2-7; D gene ambiguous. The CDR3 covers 15 residues. The V gene lost 3 bases and the J gene lost 0 bases, with 12 bases spanning the gap. The V gene's germline CDR1 is WSHSY and CDR2 SAAADI.

Worth noting for this clonotype: Relative to the germline gene, one junction end is altered; a read error may explain this. CDR3 protein: CASTQVGGLETQYF. The CDR3 DNA reads as TGTGCCAGCACCCAAGTGGGGGGCCTAGAGACCCAGTACTTC. The chain links TRBV3-1 to TRBJ2-5; D may match TRBD1 or TRBD2 (6 bases each). Germline loops: CDR1 LGHDT, CDR2 YNNKEL (reference sequence). This CDR3 spans 14 amino acids.

The V and J genes are TRBV20-1 and TRBJ2-3; maybe TRBD2 (5 bases). CDR3 length: 15 amino acids. Germline V CDR1 and CDR2: DFQATT, SNEGSKA (reference sequence). With 5 bases removed from V and 2 bases from J, the gap between germline ends came to 17 bases. CDR3 sequence reads: CSAGNSGKPTDTQYF. CDR3 nucleotides: TGCAGTGCTGGCAACTCCGGGAAGCCCACAGATACGCAGTATTTT.

In this sample, this clonotype turned up a few times. The gene calls are TRBV6-4 and TRBJ2-2; no definite D call. With 1 base removed from V and 6 bases from J, the gap between germline ends came to 9 bases. Germline V CDR1 and CDR2: MRHNA, SNTAGT. The CDR3 consists of 14 residues. The CDR3 coding sequence is TGTGCCAGCAGTGACTTGGGGTCTTCCGGGGAGCTGTTTTTT. Translating it yields CASSDLGSSGELFF.

In nucleotides, the CDR3 is TGTGCCATCAGGCCGGGACAGGGAAGAGAGACCCAGTACTTC. Protein: CAIRPGQGRETQYF. The V and J genes are TRBV10-3 and TRBJ2-5; 9 bases line up with TRBD1. The J segment lost 4 bases and the V segment lost 6 bases, leaving 6 bases of the junction unmatched. Germline V gene sequence: CDR1 ENHRY, CDR2 SYGVKD. The CDR3 sequence is 14 residues long.

This clonotype showed up many times. The chain recombines TRBV20-1 with TRBJ1-1; D is unclear. The V end lost 4 bases, the J end lost 3 bases, and 12 bases lay between the germline ends. Germline V gene lookup returns CDR1 DFQATT and CDR2 SNEGSKA (reference sequence). This CDR3 is built from 13 residues. The CDR3 loop is CSAKGGLDTEAFF. The CDR3 DNA reads as TGCAGTGCTAAGGGAGGGTTGGACACTGAAGCTTTCTTT.